This TCR beta chain was found in a study of T cell repertoires in cytomegalovirus infection. Germline trimming cut 2 bases from V and 5 bases from J; bases unmatched to any gene: 3. Germline values: CDR1 SGDLS, CDR2 YYNGEE. The CDR3 sequence is 14 residues long. From the reads, TCRdb called clonotypes with MiXCR, one entry per CDR3 protein. Here the sample spans 560,000 or so distinct CDR3 sequences, 16% being singletons. The chain has TRBV9 and TRBJ2-1, with 8 positions matching TRBD1. This clonotype was obtained from a human donor in good health (CMV status not recorded). Some clones in this sample may be carry-over from other donors' samples. The material sequenced was CD8+ T cells from PBMCs. The CDR3 DNA sequence: TGTGCCAGCAGCGTCGGACAGGGCGACAATGAGCAGTTCTTC. Its protein product is CASSVGQGDNEQFF.